Included here is one T cell receptor beta chain sequence, with context. This clonotype came up once. The clone's antigen remains unknown. No base-level quality is on record; no much larger clone is a single base apart. A read on its own is weak evidence. TCR beta repertoires were profiled from peripheral blood of some 13 young patients with multiple sclerosis to demonstrate the VDJtools post-analysis software. The patients with multiple sclerosis were children and adolescents between about 6 and 15 years of age. The entry originates in a study of post-analysis software for immune sequencing data (dated by TCRdb to the mid-2010s). In the study overall: Disease courses on record covered relapsing-remitting, secondary progressive and progressive-relapsing multiple sclerosis, though some patients had no subtype annotation. The patient repertoires were set against about 10 previously published healthy control repertoires from donors whose ages ranged from roughly 6 to 25 years. A subset of samples was prepared in parallel using single-end sample barcoding, then pooled and co-amplified after Illumina adapter ligation. Results and caveats for the whole study, not just this receptor: Multiple sclerosis patients had significantly lower normalized Chao1 diversity than controls, a result that suggests substantial peripheral T-cell clonal expansion. Direct clustering with F measure showed strong co-clustering of samples prepared in the same batch, prompting a batch-effect correction. The multiple sclerosis patient group was slightly younger than the control group. Significantly higher frequencies in patients than in controls were found for several TRBV segments, including TRBV5-6, TRBV5-1 and TRBV20-1.

The CDR3 measures 15 amino acids from cysteine to phenylalanine. Only CDR3 DNA is held: 45 bases, read in frame from base 1. Library preparation was by PCR. These reads were obtained on an Illumina HiSeq 2500. To reduce PCR and sequencing biases, unique molecular identifiers were built into the TCR beta cDNA libraries. Roughly 500,000 cDNA molecules were obtained for every 1 to 10 million input T cells, so each molecule roughly corresponded to one T cell. Patient libraries were prepared and sequenced with the same protocol used for the earlier healthy control dataset. Within a given batch, samples were prepared together, multiplexed and sequenced on the same HiSeq lane. The original pipeline was this. MIGEC was used to process the raw barcoded reads, and molecular identifier groups with only a single read were discarded before consensus assembly and CDR3 extraction. VDJtools was used for post-analysis of the clonotype tables, and diversity was normalized by down-sampling every dataset to the size of the smallest sample. To correct batch-related cross-sample contamination, repertoire overlap clustering matched CDR3 amino acid sequences but not nucleotide sequences. Starting from the raw public reads, TCRdb applied fastp trimming at Q25, assembled clones with MiXCR and retained in-frame beta chains. Rows merge per CDR3 protein into single entries with the most common DNA and genes. TCRdb assigned the V and J calls; the authors' analysis was not used. The sample data list around 250,000 distinct CDR3 sequences, and 36% of these were observed just once. The ten largest clones take up 4% to 6% of the sample.

The receptor was derived from a girl under 18 with multiple sclerosis. The rearranged chain carries TRBV21-1 and TRBJ2-5. The DNA end is more similar to TRBJ2-1, so the J call may be wrong. TRBV21-1 is deemed a pseudogene. Material for sequencing was blood. The encoded CDR3 is CASSRDRTEQETQFF. The bases read TGTGCCAGCAGCAGAGACCGGACGGAGCAAGAGACCCAGTTCTTC.